The clone carrying this TCR beta chain was recorded once. Nominal health characterized the donors when sampled, though unrecorded immune exposures were likely. The sample belongs to a study of cytomegalovirus exposure and HLA in healthy donors. Trimming took off 7 bases at V and 5 bases at J, with 17 bases between the two ends. CDR3 length: 14 residues. The germline gives CDR1 MNHNS, CDR2 SASEGT. The PCR used 60 Vbeta and 13 Jbeta primers. Methods used by the authors: There were about 88 million unique TCR beta chains by a later count, and some 12 million of them were shared. Data came from immunoSEQ multiplex PCR; TCRdb stores just in-frame clones and leaves some out. V and J calls and clone size are those listed in that table; D and trimming were worked out from the DNA. The sample holds some 150,000 clones, 70% to 90% seen once.

The specimen was PBMCs. The sequence was obtained from a woman under 40 in good health and CMV-seronegative. The V call is TRBV6-1, the J call TRBJ1-1, with no clear D. CDR3 in amino acids: CASNSLVGSTEAFF. CDR3 coding DNA: TGTGCCAGCAACTCCCTCGTGGGGAGTACTGAAGCTTTCTTT.